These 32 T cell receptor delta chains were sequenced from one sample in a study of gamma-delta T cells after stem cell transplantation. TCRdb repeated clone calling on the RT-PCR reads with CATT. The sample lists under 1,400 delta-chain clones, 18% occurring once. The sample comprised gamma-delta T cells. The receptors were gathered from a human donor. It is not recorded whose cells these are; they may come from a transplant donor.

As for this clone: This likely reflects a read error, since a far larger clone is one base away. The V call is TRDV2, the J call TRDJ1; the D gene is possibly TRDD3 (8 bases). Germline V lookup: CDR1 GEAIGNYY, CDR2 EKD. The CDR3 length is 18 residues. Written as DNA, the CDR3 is TGTGCCTGTGACATGATTCCTACCGCTACTGGGGATACCGATCAACTCATCTTT. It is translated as CACDMIPTATGDTDQLIF.

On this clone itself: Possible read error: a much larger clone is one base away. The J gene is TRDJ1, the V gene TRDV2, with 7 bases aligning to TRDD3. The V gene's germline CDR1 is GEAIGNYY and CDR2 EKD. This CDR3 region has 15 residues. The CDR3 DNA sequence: TGTGCCTGTGTTCGCTTGGGGGAGAGCACCGACAAACTCATCTTT. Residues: CACVRLGESTDKLIF.

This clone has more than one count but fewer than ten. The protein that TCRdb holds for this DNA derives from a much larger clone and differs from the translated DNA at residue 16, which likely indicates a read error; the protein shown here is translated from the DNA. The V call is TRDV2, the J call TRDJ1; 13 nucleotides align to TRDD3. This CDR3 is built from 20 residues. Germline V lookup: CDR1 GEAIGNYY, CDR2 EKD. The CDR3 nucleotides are TGTGCCTGTGACAGCGTACTGGGGGATACGCTGATTCAACACACCGAAAAACTCATCTTT. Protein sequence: CACDSVLGDTLIQHTEKLIF.

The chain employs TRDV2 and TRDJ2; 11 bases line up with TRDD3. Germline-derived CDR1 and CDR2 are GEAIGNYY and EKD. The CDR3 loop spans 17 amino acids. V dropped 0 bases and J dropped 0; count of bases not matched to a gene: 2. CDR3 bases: TGTGCCTGTGACACCGTACTGGGGGATACTTTGACAGCACAACTCTTCTTT. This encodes CACDTVLGDTLTAQLFF.

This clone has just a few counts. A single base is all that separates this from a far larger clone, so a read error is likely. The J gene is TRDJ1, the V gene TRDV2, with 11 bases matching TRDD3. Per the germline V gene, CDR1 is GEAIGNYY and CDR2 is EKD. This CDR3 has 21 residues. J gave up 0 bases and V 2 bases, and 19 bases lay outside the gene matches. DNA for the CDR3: TGTGCCTGTGACATCGTGTCACTACTGGGGGATAGAAGGGGGAACACCGATAAACTCATCTTT. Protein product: CACDIVSLLGDRRGNTDKLIF.

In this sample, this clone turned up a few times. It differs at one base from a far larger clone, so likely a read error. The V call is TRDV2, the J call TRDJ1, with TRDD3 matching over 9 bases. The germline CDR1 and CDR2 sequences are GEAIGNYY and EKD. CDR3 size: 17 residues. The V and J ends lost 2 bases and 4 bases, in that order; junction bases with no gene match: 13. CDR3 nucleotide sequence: TGTGCCTGTGACAGGCTCCCTGAACTGGGGGAGGACGATAAACTCATCTTT. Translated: CACDRLPELGEDDKLIF.

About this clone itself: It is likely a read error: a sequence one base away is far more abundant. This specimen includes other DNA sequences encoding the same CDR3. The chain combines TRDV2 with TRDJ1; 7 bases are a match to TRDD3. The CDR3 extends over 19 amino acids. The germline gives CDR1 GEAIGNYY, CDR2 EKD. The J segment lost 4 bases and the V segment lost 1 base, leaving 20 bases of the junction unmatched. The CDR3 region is CACDTAGFPTGAYGDKLIF. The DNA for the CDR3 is TGTGCCTGTGACACGGCGGGCTTTCCGACTGGGGCTTATGGCGATAAACTCATCTTT.

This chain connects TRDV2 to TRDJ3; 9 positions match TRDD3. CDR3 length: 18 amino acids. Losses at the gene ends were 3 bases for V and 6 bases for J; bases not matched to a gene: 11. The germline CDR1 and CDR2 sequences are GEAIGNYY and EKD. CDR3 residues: CACDPLGGDTPDTRQMFF. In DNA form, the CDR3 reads TGTGCCTGTGACCCCCTCGGAGGGGATACGCCGGACACCCGACAGATGTTTTTC.

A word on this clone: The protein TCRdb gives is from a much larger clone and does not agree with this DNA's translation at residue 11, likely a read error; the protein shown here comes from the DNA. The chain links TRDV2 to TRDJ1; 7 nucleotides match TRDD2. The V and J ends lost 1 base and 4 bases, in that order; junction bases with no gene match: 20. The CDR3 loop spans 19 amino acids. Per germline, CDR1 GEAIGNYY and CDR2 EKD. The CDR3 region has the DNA TGTGCCTGTGACACGGCGGGCTTTCCTACTGAGGCTTATGGCGATAAACTCATCTTT. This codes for CACDTAGFPTEAYGDKLIF.

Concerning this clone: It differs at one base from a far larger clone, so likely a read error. CDR3 loop: CACGTVLLGDTEGEGVDRQMFF. The CDR3 DNA follows: TGTGCCTGTGGCACCGTCCTACTGGGGGATACTGAGGGCGAGGGTGTGGACCGACAGATGTTTTTC. The chain couples TRDV2 to TRDJ3, with TRDD3 identical over 12 bases. This CDR3 comprises 22 residues. Per the germline V gene, CDR1 is GEAIGNYY and CDR2 is EKD.

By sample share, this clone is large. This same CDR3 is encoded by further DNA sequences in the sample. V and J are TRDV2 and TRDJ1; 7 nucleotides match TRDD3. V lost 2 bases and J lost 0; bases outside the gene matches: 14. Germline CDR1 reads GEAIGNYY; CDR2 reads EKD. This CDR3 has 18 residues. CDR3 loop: CACDRLSTGDLYTDKLIF. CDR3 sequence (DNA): TGTGCCTGTGACAGACTTAGTACTGGGGACCTGTACACCGATAAACTCATCTTT.

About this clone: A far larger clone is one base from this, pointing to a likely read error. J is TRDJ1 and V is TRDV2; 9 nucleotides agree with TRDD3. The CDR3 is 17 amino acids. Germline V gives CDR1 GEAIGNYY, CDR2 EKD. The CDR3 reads CACDSIDGGILSDKFIF. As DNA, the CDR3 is TGTGCCTGTGACTCTATAGACGGGGGGATACTTTCCGATAAATTCATCTTT.

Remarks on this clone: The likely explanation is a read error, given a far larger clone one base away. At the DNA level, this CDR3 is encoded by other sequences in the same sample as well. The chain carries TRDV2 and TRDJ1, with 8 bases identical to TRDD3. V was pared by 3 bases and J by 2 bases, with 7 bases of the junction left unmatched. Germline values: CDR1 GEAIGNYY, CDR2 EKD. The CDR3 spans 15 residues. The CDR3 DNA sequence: TGTGCCTGTGACTCGGTGGGGGATTCAACCGATAAACTCATCTTT. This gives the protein CACDSVGDSTDKLIF.

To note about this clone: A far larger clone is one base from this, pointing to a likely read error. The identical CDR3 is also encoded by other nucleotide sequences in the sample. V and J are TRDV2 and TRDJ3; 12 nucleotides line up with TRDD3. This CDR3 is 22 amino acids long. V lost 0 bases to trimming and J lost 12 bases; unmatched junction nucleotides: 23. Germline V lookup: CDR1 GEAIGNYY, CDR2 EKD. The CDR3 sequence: CACDTVLLGDTEGEGVDRQMFF. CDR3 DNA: TGTGCCTGTGACACCGTCCTACTGGGGGATACCGAGGGCGAGGGTGTGGACCGACAGATGTTTTTC.

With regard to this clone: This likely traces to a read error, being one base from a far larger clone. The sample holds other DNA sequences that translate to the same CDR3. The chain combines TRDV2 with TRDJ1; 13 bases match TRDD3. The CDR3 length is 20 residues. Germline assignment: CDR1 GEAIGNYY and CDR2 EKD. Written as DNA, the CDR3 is TGCGCCTGTGACAGCGTACTGGGGGATACGCTGATTCAACACACCGATAAACTCATCTTT. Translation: CACDSVLGDTLIQHTDKLIF.

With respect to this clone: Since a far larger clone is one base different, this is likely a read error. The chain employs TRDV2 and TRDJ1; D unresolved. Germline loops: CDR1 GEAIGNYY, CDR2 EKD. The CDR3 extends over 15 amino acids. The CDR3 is CACGTIVPRGDKLIF. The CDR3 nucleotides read TGTGCCTGTGGCACCATTGTGCCGCGGGGCGATAAACTCATCTTT.

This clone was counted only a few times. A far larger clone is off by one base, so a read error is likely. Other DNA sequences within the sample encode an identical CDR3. The chain's CDR3 is CACDTIVPRGDKLIF. CDR3 bases: TGTGCCTGCGACACCATTGTGCCGCGGGGCGATAAACTCATCTTT. This chain joins TRDV2 and TRDJ1; D is unclear. CDR3 size: 15 residues. Germline V gives CDR1 GEAIGNYY, CDR2 EKD.

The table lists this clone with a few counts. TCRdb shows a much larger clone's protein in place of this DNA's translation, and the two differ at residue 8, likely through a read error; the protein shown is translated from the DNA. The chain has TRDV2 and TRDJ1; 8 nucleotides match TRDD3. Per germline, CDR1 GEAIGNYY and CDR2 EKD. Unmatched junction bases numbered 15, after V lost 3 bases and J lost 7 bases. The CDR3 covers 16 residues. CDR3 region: CACDPLGRDTPSKLIF. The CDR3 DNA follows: TGTGCCTGTGACCCCCTCGGAAGGGATACGCCGAGTAAACTCATCTTT.

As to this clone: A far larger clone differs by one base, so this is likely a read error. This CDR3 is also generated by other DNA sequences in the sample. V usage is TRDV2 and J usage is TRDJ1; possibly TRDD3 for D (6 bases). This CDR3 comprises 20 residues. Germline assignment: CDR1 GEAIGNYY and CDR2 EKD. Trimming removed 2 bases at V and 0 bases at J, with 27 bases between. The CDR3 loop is CACDSVLGDTLIQHTDKLIF. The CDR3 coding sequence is TGTGCCTGTGACAGCGTACTGGGTGATACGCTGATTCAACACACCGATAAACTCATCTTT.

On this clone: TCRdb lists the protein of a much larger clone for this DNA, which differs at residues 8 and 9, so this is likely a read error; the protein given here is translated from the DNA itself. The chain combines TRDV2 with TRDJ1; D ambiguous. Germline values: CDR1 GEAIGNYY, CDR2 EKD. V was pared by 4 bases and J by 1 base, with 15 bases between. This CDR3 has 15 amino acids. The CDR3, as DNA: TGTGCCTGTGATCTCATGTACCAGCTCACCGATAAACTCATCTTT. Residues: CACDLMYQLTDKLIF.

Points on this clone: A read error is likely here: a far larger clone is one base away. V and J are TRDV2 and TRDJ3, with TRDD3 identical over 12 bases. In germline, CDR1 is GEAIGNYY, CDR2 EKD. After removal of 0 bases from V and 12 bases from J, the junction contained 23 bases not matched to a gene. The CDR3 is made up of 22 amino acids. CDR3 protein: CACDTVLLGDTECEGVDRQMFF. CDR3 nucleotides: TGTGCCTGTGACACCGTCCTACTGGGGGATACTGAGTGCGAGGGTGTGGACCGACAGATGTTTTTC.

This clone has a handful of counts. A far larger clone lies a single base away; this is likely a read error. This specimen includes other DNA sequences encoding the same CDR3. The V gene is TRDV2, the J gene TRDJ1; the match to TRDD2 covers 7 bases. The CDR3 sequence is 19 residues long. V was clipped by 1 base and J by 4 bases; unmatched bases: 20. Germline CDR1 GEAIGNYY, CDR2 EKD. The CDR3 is CACDTAGFPTGAYGDKLIF. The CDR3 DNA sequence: TGTGCCTGTGACACGGCGGGCTTTCCTACTGGTGCTTATGGCGATAAACTCATCTTT.

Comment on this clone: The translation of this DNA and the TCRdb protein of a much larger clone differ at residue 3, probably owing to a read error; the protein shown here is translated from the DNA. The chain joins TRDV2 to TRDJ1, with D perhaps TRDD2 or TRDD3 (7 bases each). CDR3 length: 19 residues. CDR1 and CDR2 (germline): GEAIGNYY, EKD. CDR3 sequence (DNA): TGTGCCTGGGACACGGCGGGCTTTCCTACTGGGGCTTATGGCGATAAACTCATCTTT. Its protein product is CAWDTAGFPTGAYGDKLIF.

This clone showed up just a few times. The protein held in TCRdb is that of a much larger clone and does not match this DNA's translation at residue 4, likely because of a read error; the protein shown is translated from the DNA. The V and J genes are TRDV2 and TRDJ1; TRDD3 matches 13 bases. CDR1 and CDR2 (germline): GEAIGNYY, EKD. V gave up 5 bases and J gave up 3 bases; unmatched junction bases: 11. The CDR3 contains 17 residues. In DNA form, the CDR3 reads TGTGCCTGTGGCTCCCTACTACTGGGGGATACGCCCGATAAACTCATCTTT. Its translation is CACGSLLLGDTPDKLIF.

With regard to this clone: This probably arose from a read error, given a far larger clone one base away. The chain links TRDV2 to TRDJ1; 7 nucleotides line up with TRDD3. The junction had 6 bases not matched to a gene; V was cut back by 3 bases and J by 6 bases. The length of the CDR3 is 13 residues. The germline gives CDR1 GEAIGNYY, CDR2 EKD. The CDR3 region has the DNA TGTGCCTGTGACGGAATGGGGGAGAATAAACTCATCTTT. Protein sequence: CACDGMGENKLIF.

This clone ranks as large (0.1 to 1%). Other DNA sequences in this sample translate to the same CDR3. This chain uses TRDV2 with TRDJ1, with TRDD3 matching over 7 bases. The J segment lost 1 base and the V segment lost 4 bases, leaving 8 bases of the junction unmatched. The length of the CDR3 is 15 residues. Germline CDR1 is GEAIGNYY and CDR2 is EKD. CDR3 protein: CACDRLGESTDKLIF. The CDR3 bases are TGTGCCTGTGATCGCTTGGGGGAGAGCACCGATAAACTCATCTTT.

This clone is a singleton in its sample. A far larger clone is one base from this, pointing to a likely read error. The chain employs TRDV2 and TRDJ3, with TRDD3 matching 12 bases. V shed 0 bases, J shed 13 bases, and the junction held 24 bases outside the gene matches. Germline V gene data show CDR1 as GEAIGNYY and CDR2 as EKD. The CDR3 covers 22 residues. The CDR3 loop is CACDTVLLGDTEGEGVERQMFF. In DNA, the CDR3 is TGTGCCTGTGACACCGTCCTACTGGGGGATACTGAGGGCGAGGGTGTGGAACGACAGATGTTTTTC.

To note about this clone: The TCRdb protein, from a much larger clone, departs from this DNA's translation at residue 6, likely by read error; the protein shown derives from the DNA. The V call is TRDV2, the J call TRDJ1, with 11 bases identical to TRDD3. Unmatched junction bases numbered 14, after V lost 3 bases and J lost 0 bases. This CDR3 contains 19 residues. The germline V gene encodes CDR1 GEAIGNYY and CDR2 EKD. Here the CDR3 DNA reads TGTGCCTGTGACCCATCGAGTCCACTGGGGGATAATAACACCGATAAACTCATCTTT. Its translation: CACDPSSPLGDNNTDKLIF.

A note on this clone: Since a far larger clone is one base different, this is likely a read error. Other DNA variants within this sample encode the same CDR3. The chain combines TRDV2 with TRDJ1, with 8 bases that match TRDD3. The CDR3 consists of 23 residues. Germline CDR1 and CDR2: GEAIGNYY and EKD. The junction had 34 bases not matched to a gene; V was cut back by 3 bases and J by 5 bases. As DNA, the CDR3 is TGTGCCTGTGACCCAATGGAATCCTCCCTACCTGGGGGACTCCGTCAGGGATCGGATAAACTCATCTTT. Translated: CACDPMESSLPGGLRQGSDKLIF.

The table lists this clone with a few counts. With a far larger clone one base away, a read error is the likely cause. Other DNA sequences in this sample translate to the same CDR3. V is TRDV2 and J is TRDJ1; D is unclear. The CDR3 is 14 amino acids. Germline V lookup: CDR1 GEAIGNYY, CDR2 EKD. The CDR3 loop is CACDTVGKTDKLIF. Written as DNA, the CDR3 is TGTGCCTGTGACACCGTTGGGAAGACCGATAAACTTATCTTT.

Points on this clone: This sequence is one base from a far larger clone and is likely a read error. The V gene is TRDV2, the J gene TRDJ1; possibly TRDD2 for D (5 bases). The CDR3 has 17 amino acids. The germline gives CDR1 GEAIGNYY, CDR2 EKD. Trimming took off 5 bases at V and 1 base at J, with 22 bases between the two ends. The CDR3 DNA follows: TGTGCCTGTGCGACCCTACCTTTCGATAAAAGCACCGATAAACTCATCTTT. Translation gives CACATLPFDKSTDKLIF.

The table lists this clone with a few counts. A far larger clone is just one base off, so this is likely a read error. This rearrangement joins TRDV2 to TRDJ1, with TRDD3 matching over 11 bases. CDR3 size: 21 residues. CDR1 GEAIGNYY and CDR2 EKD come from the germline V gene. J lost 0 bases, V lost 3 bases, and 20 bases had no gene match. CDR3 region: CACDDILGDRPTGPHTDKLIF. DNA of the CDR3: TGTGCCTGTGACGACATACTGGGGGATAGGCCCACAGGCCCGCACACCGATAAACTCATCTTT.